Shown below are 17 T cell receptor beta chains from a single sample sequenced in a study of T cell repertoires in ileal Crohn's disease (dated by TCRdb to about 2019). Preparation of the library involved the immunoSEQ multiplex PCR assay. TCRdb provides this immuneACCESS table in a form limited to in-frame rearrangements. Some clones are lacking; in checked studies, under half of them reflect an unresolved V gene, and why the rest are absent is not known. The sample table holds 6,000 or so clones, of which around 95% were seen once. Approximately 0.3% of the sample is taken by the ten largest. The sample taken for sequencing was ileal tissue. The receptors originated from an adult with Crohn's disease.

The DNA of the CDR3 is TGCGCCAGCAGCTTGTATGAGACCCAGTACTTC. Translating gives CASSLYETQYF. The chain is built from TRBV5-1 and TRBJ2-5, with D uncertain. Trimming stripped 1 base from V and 5 bases from J, with 3 bases between. The V gene's germline CDR1 is SGHRS and CDR2 YFSETQ. The CDR3 spans 11 residues.

Here the CDR3 DNA reads TGTGCCAGCAGCTTGGCGGGACTCTGGTCAGATACGCAGTATTTT. As protein: CASSLAGLWSDTQYF. The chain recombines TRBV7-2 with TRBJ2-3, with D possibly TRBD2 on 6 matching bases. The CDR3 runs 15 residues. In germline, CDR1 is SGHTA, CDR2 FQGNSA. The V and J ends lost 3 bases and 4 bases respectively, with 14 bases between them.

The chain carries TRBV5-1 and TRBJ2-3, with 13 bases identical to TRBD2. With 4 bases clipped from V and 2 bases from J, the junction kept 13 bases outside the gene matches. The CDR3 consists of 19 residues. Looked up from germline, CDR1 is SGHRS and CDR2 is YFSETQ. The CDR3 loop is CASSGKKGTSGAYTDTQYF. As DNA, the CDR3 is TGCGCCAGCAGCGGGAAAAAGGGGACTAGCGGGGCCTACACAGATACGCAGTATTTT.

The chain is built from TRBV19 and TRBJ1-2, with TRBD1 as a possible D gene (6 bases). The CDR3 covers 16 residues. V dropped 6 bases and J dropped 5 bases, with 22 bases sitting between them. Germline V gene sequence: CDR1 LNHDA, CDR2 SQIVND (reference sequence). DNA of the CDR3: TGTGCCAGTAGGCCCGGCCGGCAGGGGCGTTGGTATGGCTACACCTTC. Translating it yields CASRPGRQGRWYGYTF.

DNA of the CDR3: TGTGCCAGCAGTCCGACTAGCGGGGGAACAGATACGCAGTATTTT. Protein: CASSPTSGGTDTQYF. This chain uses TRBV25-1 with TRBJ2-3, with 12 bases matching TRBD2. V dropped 5 bases and J dropped 3; count of bases not matched to a gene: 3. The germline V gene encodes CDR1 MGHDK and CDR2 SYGVNS. There are 15 residues in the CDR3.

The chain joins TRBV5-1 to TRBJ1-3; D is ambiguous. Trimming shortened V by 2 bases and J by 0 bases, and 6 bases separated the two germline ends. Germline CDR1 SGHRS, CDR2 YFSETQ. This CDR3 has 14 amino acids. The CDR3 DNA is TGCGCCAGCAGCTTAGACTACTCTGGAAACACCATATATTTT. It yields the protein CASSLDYSGNTIYF.

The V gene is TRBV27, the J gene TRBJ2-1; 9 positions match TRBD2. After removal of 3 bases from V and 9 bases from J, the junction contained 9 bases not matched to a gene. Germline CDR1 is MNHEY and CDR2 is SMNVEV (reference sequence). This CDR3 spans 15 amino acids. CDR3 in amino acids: CASSFPTGRGGEQFF. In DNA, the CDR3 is TGTGCCAGCAGTTTTCCCACCGGGCGGGGGGGTGAGCAGTTCTTC.

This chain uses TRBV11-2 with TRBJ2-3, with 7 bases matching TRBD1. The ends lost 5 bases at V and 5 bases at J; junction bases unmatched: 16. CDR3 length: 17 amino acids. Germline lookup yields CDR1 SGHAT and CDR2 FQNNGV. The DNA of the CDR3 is TGTGCCAGCAGCCCCCGTAGGGGGCACACACAAGGAGATACGCAGTATTTT. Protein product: CASSPRRGHTQGDTQYF.

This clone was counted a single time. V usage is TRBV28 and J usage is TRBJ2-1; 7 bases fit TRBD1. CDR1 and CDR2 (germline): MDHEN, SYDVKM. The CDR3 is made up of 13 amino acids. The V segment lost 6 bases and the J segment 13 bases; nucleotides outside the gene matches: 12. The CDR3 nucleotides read TGTGCCAGCAGCCCCCCCTGGGACAGCCCACAGTTCTTC. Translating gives CASSPPWDSPQFF. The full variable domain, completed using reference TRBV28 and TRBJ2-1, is DVKVTQSSRYLVKRTGEKVFLECVQDMDHENMFWYRQDPGLGLRLIYFSYDVKMKEKGDIPEGYSVSREKKERFSLILESASTNQTSMYLCASSPPWDSPQFFGPGTRLTVL.

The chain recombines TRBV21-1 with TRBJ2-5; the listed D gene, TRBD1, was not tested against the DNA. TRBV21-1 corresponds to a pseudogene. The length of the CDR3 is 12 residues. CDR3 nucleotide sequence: TGTGCCAGCACGGACAGACAAGAGACCCAGTACTTC. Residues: CASTDRQETQYF.

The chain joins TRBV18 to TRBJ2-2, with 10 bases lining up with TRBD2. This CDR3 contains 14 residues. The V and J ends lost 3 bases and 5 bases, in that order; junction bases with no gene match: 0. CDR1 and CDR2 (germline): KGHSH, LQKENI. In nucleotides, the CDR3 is TGTGCCAGCTCACCGGGACTAGCGACCGGGGAGCTGTTTTTT. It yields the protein CASSPGLATGELFF.

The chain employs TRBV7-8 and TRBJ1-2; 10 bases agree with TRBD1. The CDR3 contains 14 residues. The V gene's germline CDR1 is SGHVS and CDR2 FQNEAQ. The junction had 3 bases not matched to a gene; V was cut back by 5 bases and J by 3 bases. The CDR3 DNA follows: TGTGCCAGCAGCCGAGGGACAGGGGACTATGGCTACACCTTC. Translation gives CASSRGTGDYGYTF.

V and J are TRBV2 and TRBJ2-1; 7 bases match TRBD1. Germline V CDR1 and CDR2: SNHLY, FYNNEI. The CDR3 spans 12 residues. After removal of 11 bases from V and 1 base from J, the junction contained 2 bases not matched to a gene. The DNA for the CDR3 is TGTGCCGACAGGGCATCCTACAATGAGCAGTTCTTC. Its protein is CADRASYNEQFF.

The CDR3 region has the DNA TGCGCCAGCAGCTTCTTACAGGGGGTTAGTAATGAGCAGTTCTTC. It translates to CASSFLQGVSNEQFF. This chain joins TRBV5-1 and TRBJ2-1; 8 nucleotides match TRBD1. The CDR3 is made up of 15 amino acids. J lost 7 bases, V lost 2 bases, and 8 bases had no gene match. The germline CDR1 and CDR2 sequences are SGHRS and YFSETQ.

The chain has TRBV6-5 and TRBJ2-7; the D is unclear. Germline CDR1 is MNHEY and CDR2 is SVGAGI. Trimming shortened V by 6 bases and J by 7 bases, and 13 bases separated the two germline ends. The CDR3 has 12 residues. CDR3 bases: TGTGCCAGCAGGGATTCCGTGGGAGAGCAGTACGTC. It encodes CASRDSVGEQYV.

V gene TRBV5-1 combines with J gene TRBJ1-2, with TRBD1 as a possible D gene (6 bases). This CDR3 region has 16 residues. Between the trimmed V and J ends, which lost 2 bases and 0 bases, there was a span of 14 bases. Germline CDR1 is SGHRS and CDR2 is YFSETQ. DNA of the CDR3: TGCGCCAGCAGCTTACCCGACAGGAAAGCTAACTATGGCTACACCTTC. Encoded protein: CASSLPDRKANYGYTF.

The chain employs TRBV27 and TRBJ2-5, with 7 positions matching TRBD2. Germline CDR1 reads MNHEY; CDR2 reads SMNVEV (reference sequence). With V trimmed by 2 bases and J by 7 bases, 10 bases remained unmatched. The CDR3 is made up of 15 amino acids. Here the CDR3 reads CASSLLARLAGTQYF. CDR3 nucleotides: TGTGCCAGCAGTTTACTGGCCAGACTAGCTGGGACCCAGTACTTC.